The clone carrying this T cell receptor beta chain was seen repeatedly, ten times or more. Its matching antigen is unknown. Germline CDR1 and CDR2: DFQATT and SNEGSKA (reference sequence). The CDR3 loop spans 16 amino acids. Trimming took 5 bases from V and 2 from J; bases not matched to a gene: 11. This entry comes from a study of neurological immune-mediated disorders. TCRdb re-analysed the 5' RACE reads in MiXCR, keeping a single row per CDR3 protein. The repertoire includes tens of thousands of distinct CDR3 sequences, under 5.5% of them detected once, and around 2.2% sits in the top ten. Study-level findings and limits: In multiple sclerosis patients, the repertoire cluster was unrelated to clinical or MRI findings. Phylogenetically, 18 of 34 multiple sclerosis patients' repertoires fell into one related-CDR3 cluster, a possible signature.

Sequencing input: PBMCs. This clonotype was sampled from a woman in her 70s with multiple sclerosis. V gene TRBV20-1 combines with J gene TRBJ2-3; 9 nucleotides align to TRBD2. The CDR3 DNA reads TGCAGTGCTGTCCCCGTAGCGGGAGCGGTCACAGATACGCAGTATTTT. Protein: CSAVPVAGAVTDTQYF.